This TCR beta chain was found in a study of molecular identifiers for immune sequencing clone quantification. Germline lookup yields CDR1 SGDLS and CDR2 YYNGEE. The V gene lost 3 bases and the J gene lost 4 bases, with 13 bases spanning the gap. This CDR3 region has 14 residues. From roughly 20,000 to 1,000,000 sorted cells, naive CD8 libraries were generated with 10%, 30% or 50% RNA. The authors sorted naive CD8 T cells as CD8+CD4-CCR7+CD45RA+. From the PCR reads, TCRdb called clonotypes with MiXCR, one entry per CDR3 protein. The sample includes 600,000 to 650,000 distinct CDR3 sequences, just under 20% seen only once; the top ten take around 0.86%.

V usage is TRBV9 and J usage is TRBJ2-5, with D perhaps TRBD1 (6 bases). The sequence was obtained from a human donor in good health. Some libraries in this study had Jurkat cell RNA spiked in. The sample comprised naive CD8+ T cells from blood, with Jurkat cell RNA spiked in. Described subset: FACS-sorted CD8+CD4-CCR7+CD45RA+ naive T cells. For the CDR3, the DNA is TGTGCCAGCAGCGCCGGGACAATGCGAGAGACCCAGTACTTC. Amino acid sequence: CASSAGTMRETQYF.